The 20 T cell receptor beta chains below come from one sample, sequenced in a study of T cell responses to AZD1222 COVID-19 vaccine. The assay was immunoSEQ multiplex PCR, and TCRdb's table has in-frame clones only and misses some. The sample includes some 78,000 clones, around four fifths seen only once; the top ten take approximately 1.3%. The sequences come from peripheral blood, collected 28 days after the second AZD1222 dose. These receptors were taken from an adult who received the AZD1222 COVID-19 vaccine.

This clone was seen a handful of times. The chain recombines TRBV20-1 with TRBJ2-7; 9 nucleotides align to TRBD2. V shed 3 bases, J shed 4 bases, and the junction held 10 bases outside the gene matches. There are 15 residues in the CDR3. CDR1 is DFQATT, CDR2 SNEGSKA, per germline (reference sequence). Written as DNA, the CDR3 is TGCAGTGCTAGTGGGGGGCTAGCGGGAACTTACGAGCAGTACTTC. It is translated as CSASGGLAGTYEQYF.

This clone came up once. The chain joins TRBV18 to TRBJ1-2, with 8 bases identical to TRBD1. The trim removed 6 bases at V and 6 bases at J, leaving 9 bases unmatched. The CDR3 totals 14 residues. Germline V gives CDR1 KGHSH, CDR2 LQKENI. The CDR3, as DNA: TGTGCCAGCTCCGCCCGGACAGGGACTCATGGCTACACCTTC. Its protein product is CASSARTGTHGYTF.

The chain joins TRBV4-3 to TRBJ2-3; 11 nucleotides align to TRBD2. This CDR3 comprises 16 residues. The germline V gene encodes CDR1 LGHNA and CDR2 YSLEER. J was trimmed by 6 bases and V by 0 bases; bases with no gene match: 5. This CDR3 reads CASSQELPSGRDTQYF. The CDR3 DNA follows: TGCGCCAGCAGCCAAGAGTTACCTAGCGGGAGGGATACGCAGTATTTT.

This clone has ten or more counts. This chain joins TRBV7-2 and TRBJ2-7; D unclear. This CDR3 is built from 16 residues. Per germline, CDR1 SGHTA and CDR2 FQGNSA. V lost 4 bases and J lost 0, with 16 bases in between. CDR3 bases: TGTGCCAGCAGCTCATGGGCAGGACCGAGCTCCTACGAGCAGTACTTC. Amino acid sequence: CASSSWAGPSSYEQYF.

The chain uses TRBV24-1 and TRBJ2-3; no clear D. V lost 1 base, J lost 4 bases, and 5 bases lay in between. CDR1 and CDR2 (germline): KGHDR, SFDVKD. This CDR3 region has 13 residues. The CDR3 loop reads CATSDFLADTQYF. The DNA for the CDR3 is TGTGCCACCAGTGATTTCCTAGCAGATACGCAGTATTTT.

V and J are TRBV12-3 or TRBV12-4 and TRBJ1-4; TRBD1 matches at 7 bases. This CDR3 comprises 13 residues. V lost 5 bases, J lost 9 bases, and 6 bases stayed unmatched. The DNA of the CDR3 is TGTGCCAGCAGTCCTCCGGGACAGCAAAAACTGTTTTTT. Translation: CASSPPGQQKLFF.

V and J are TRBV19 and TRBJ1-4; D remains ambiguous. The CDR3 consists of 14 residues. Germline lookup yields CDR1 LNHDA and CDR2 SQIVND (reference sequence). The ends were cut back, 6 bases at V and 4 bases at J, with 12 bases in the middle. The CDR3 sequence is CASSPGGFNEKLFF. CDR3 coding DNA: TGTGCCAGTAGCCCAGGAGGATTTAATGAAAAACTGTTTTTT.

The rearrangement uses TRBV11-2 and TRBJ2-4, with TRBD2 matching over 7 bases. Trimming took 5 bases from V and 7 from J; bases not matched to a gene: 23. The CDR3 has 19 amino acids. CDR1 SGHAT and CDR2 FQNNGV come from the germline V gene. CDR3: CASSGGGMGPSVGQNIQYF. The CDR3 nucleotides are TGTGCCAGCAGCGGGGGGGGAATGGGACCTAGCGTTGGTCAGAACATTCAGTACTTC. Variable domain in full (rest from reference TRBV11-2 and TRBJ2-4): EAGVAQSPRYKIIEKRQSVAFWCNPISGHATLYWYQQILGQGPKLLIQFQNNGVVDDSQLPKDRFSAERLKGVDSTLKIQPAKLEDSAVYLCASSGGGMGPSVGQNIQYFGAGTRLSVL.

The CDR3 region has the DNA TGTGCCAGCAGCCAAGAAGGGAGTAGCGGGAGGATTCCCGGGGAGCTGTTTTTT. Amino acids: CASSQEGSSGRIPGELFF. V gene TRBV4-2 combines with J gene TRBJ2-2, with TRBD2 identical over 10 bases. Germline V lookup: CDR1 LGHNA, CDR2 YNFKEQ. This CDR3 has 18 residues. The J segment lost 6 bases and the V segment lost 0 bases, leaving 10 bases of the junction unmatched.

This clone was counted between two and nine times. The V call is TRBV25-1, the J call TRBJ1-2, with D maybe TRBD1 (5 bases). The CDR3 has 14 residues. Germline CDR1 is MGHDK and CDR2 is SYGVNS. V was trimmed by 2 bases and J by 3 bases, leaving 10 bases between them. CDR3 bases: TGTGCCAGCAGTGAAGGGGAGGGGTACTATGGCTACACCTTC. Amino acid sequence: CASSEGEGYYGYTF.

The V and J genes are TRBV6-5 and TRBJ2-4, with no clear D. Germline CDR1 reads MNHEY; CDR2 reads SVGAGI. This CDR3 region has 15 residues. V lost 2 bases and J 8 bases, leaving 16 bases between the germline ends. DNA of the CDR3: TGTGCCAGCAGTTACCGATGGCGAGGAAATTACATTCAGTACTTC. Protein sequence: CASSYRWRGNYIQYF.

This sequence joins TRBV11-2 and TRBJ2-7; 10 bases are a match to TRBD2. CDR1 is SGHAT and CDR2 is FQNNGV in the germline V gene. CDR3 size: 16 residues. J gave up 0 bases and V 4 bases, and 6 bases lay outside the gene matches. The CDR3 DNA is TGTGCCAGCAGCTACACTAGCGGGACGAGCTCCTACGAGCAGTACTTC. Translated: CASSYTSGTSSYEQYF.

This chain joins TRBV6-6 and TRBJ2-7, with TRBD1 matching 7 bases. CDR3 length equals 15 residues. V lost 2 bases and J lost 3; bases outside the gene matches: 7. The V gene's germline CDR1 is MNHNY and CDR2 SVGAGI (reference sequence). The CDR3 nucleotides read TGTGCCAGCAGTTACGCTCCGGGACAGATCTACGAGCAGTACTTC. This sequence encodes CASSYAPGQIYEQYF.

The chain has TRBV19 and TRBJ2-4; 11 bases map to TRBD2. The CDR3 extends over 17 amino acids. Germline values: CDR1 LNHDA, CDR2 SQIVND (reference sequence). The J segment lost 6 bases and the V segment lost 9 bases, leaving 16 bases of the junction unmatched. The CDR3 nucleotides read TGTGCCAGCGGACTAGCGGGTGACACCGAGGGGCTAAACATTCAGTACTTC. This sequence encodes CASGLAGDTEGLNIQYF.

The chain links TRBV9 to TRBJ2-3; 11 bases map to TRBD2. Germline CDR1 SGDLS, CDR2 YYNGEE. The CDR3 is made up of 17 amino acids. V lost 3 bases to trimming and J lost 2 bases; unmatched junction nucleotides: 8. The CDR3 DNA is TGTGCCAGCAGCGCTCCGGGACTAGCGGCGAACACAGATACGCAGTATTTT. As protein: CASSAPGLAANTDTQYF.

The gene calls are TRBV2 and TRBJ2-5; 7 nucleotides align to TRBD1. Germline lookup yields CDR1 SNHLY and CDR2 FYNNEI. The CDR3 sequence is 16 residues long. With 3 bases clipped from V and 6 bases from J, the junction kept 13 bases outside the gene matches. The CDR3 DNA reads TGTGCCAGCAGTGAGGACAGGCGGTCGTTTGCAAAGACCCAGTACTTC. Translating gives CASSEDRRSFAKTQYF.

The chain has TRBV6-5 and TRBJ2-1; 10 bases are shared with TRBD1. The germline gives CDR1 MNHEY, CDR2 SVGAGI. With V trimmed by 2 bases and J by 7 bases, 5 bases remained unmatched. The CDR3 is 15 residues long. DNA for the CDR3: TGTGCCAGCAGTTACCCCGGGACAGGGGAAAATGAGCAGTTCTTC. Its protein is CASSYPGTGENEQFF.

The chain combines TRBV4-1 with TRBJ2-7; the match to TRBD2 covers 7 bases. The CDR3 runs 15 residues. From germline, CDR1 is MGHRA and CDR2 YSYEKL. V trimming: 0 bases; J trimming: 3 bases; junction bases outside the gene matches: 5. The chain's CDR3 is CASSQEAGDYYEQYF. As DNA, the CDR3 is TGCGCCAGCAGCCAAGAGGCCGGGGACTACTACGAGCAGTACTTC.

This chain links TRBV5-1 with TRBJ2-6; no firm D call. CDR3 size: 15 residues. In germline, CDR1 is SGHRS, CDR2 YFSETQ. V was pared by 0 bases and J by 0 bases, with 4 bases between. Here the CDR3 DNA reads TGCGCCAGCAGCTTGGCAGGCTCTGGGGCCAACGTCCTGACTTTC. Translated: CASSLAGSGANVLTF.

The chain carries TRBV11-3 and TRBJ1-4; the D is unclear. Trimming stripped 3 bases from V and 3 bases from J, with 8 bases between. The CDR3 consists of 14 residues. Germline loops: CDR1 SGHNT, CDR2 YENEEA. The CDR3 here is CASSLGRANEKLFF. The DNA for the CDR3 is TGTGCCAGCAGCTTGGGAAGGGCTAATGAAAAACTGTTTTTT.